These 7 T cell receptor beta chains were all obtained from the same sample, sequenced in a study of blood T cells in healthy people across ages (dated by TCRdb to between 2015 and 2016). The method was 5' RACE. The sequencer listed for this sample is Illumina HiSeq 2500. A second PCR of roughly 7 to 11 cycles was performed with a sample-barcoded 5' primer and a J-beta primer mix. TCRdb handled the public reads itself, with Q25 trimming in fastp and clone calling in MiXCR, and kept productive beta chains. Under each unique CDR3 protein, matching rows form one entry showing the most common genes and DNA. For this sample the table gives over 950,000 distinct CDR3 sequences, of which 35% to 40% were detected only once. Of the sample, about an eighth is held by the ten largest clones. The sequenced material came from blood. The receptors shown here come from a man between 18 and 29 years old in good health.

This clonotype was seen just once. The rearrangement joins TRBV6-5 to TRBJ1-4; D not certain. Germline CDR1 MNHEY, CDR2 SVGAGI. This CDR3 comprises 15 residues. V shed 5 bases and J shed 1 base, with 11 bases lying between them. The CDR3 region has the DNA TGTGCCAGCAGTCCGACCCGAGAAACTAATGAAAAACTGTTTTTT. It yields the protein CASSPTRETNEKLFF.

CDR3 sequence reads: CSVEPETQYF. The CDR3 DNA sequence: TGCAGCGTTGAGCCGGAGACCCAGTACTTC. V and J are TRBV29-1 and TRBJ2-5; no definite D call. Germline V gives CDR1 SQVTM, CDR2 ANQGSEA. The V gene lost 3 bases and the J gene lost 5 bases, with 4 bases spanning the gap. The CDR3 is 10 residues long.

Written as DNA, the CDR3 is TGCAGTGCTAGGGCCGGACGAGACAGGGGAGTCACTGAAGCTTTCTTT. Its protein product is CSARAGRDRGVTEAFF. J is TRBJ1-1 and V is TRBV20-1; the match to TRBD1 covers 8 bases. The CDR3 covers 16 residues. The V gene end was trimmed by 3 bases and the J gene end by 4 bases; junction bases not matched to a gene: 13. CDR1 is DFQATT and CDR2 is SNEGSKA in the germline V gene (reference sequence).

This rearrangement joins TRBV4-2 to TRBJ2-3; perhaps TRBD2 as D (5 bases). Trimming cost V 0 bases and J 3 bases, with 13 bases left between them. The CDR3 spans 16 residues. The germline V gene has CDR1 LGHNA and CDR2 YNFKEQ. This CDR3 is CASSQDYLAETDTQYF. The DNA of the CDR3 is TGTGCCAGCAGCCAAGACTACCTAGCAGAAACAGATACGCAGTATTTT.

The chain links TRBV28 to TRBJ2-5, with 7 bases fitting TRBD1. Germline V gene data show CDR1 as MDHEN and CDR2 as SYDVKM. The V gene end was trimmed by 5 bases and the J gene end by 2 bases; junction bases not matched to a gene: 2. The CDR3 spans 13 residues. CDR3 amino acids: CASSVQGQETQYF. In DNA, the CDR3 is TGTGCCAGCAGTGTACAGGGGCAAGAGACCCAGTACTTC.

J is TRBJ1-5 and V is TRBV6-5, with D perhaps matching TRBD1 (5 bases). CDR3 length: 14 amino acids. V gave up 6 bases and J gave up 4 bases, with 13 bases separating them. CDR1 MNHEY and CDR2 SVGAGI come from the germline V gene. The CDR3 DNA reads TGTGCCAGCAGCCAAGACAGTACAAATCAGCCCCAGCATTTT. This sequence encodes CASSQDSTNQPQHF.

This chain joins TRBV4-1 and TRBJ1-4; D is unclear. This CDR3 is built from 15 residues. Deletions cut 0 bases from V and 7 bases from J, with 12 bases between. Germline V gene data show CDR1 as MGHRA and CDR2 as YSYEKL. The CDR3 DNA reads TGCGCCAGCAGCCAAGATGCGGAGTTTGGTGAAAAACTGTTTTTT. Translated: CASSQDAEFGEKLFF.